These 21 T cell receptor beta chains were all obtained from the same sample, sequenced in a study of blood T cell repertoires in COVID-19. Generated by immunoSEQ multiplex PCR, the TCRdb table keeps only in-frame clones and is missing some. The sample has 25,000 to 35,000 clones; about 85% are singletons. Sequenced material: peripheral blood. The receptors were gathered from a human donor in a cohort sampled during active COVID-19.

In this sample, this clone turned up a few times. V usage is TRBV7-2 and J usage is TRBJ2-7; tentative D call: TRBD2 (6 bases). The V end lost 5 bases, the J end lost 2 bases, and 13 bases lay between the germline ends. Germline loops: CDR1 SGHTA, CDR2 FQGNSA. This CDR3 spans 14 amino acids. In DNA form, the CDR3 reads TGTGCCAGCAGCCTTTACGGGAGAACCTACGAGCAGTACTTC. This codes for CASSLYGRTYEQYF.

The chain combines TRBV28 with TRBJ2-3; 13 bases align to TRBD2. The CDR3 covers 18 residues. The ends lost 7 bases at V and 2 bases at J; junction bases unmatched: 12. Germline V CDR1 and CDR2: MDHEN, SYDVKM. CDR3 sequence reads: CASISGTSGAFYTDTQYF. CDR3 nucleotide sequence: TGTGCCAGCATCTCCGGGACTAGCGGGGCCTTCTACACAGATACGCAGTATTTT. The whole variable domain, remainder taken from reference TRBV28 and TRBJ2-3, is DVKVTQSSRYLVKRTGEKVFLECVQDMDHENMFWYRQDPGLGLRLIYFSYDVKMKEKGDIPEGYSVSREKKERFSLILESASTNQTSMYLCASISGTSGAFYTDTQYFGPGTRLTVL.

By share of the sample, this clone is medium-sized. The V and J genes are TRBV2 and TRBJ1-5; D ambiguous. CDR1 is SNHLY, CDR2 FYNNEI, per germline. The V and J ends lost 9 bases and 7 bases respectively, with 13 bases between them. The CDR3 is made up of 12 amino acids. As DNA, the CDR3 is TGTGCCAGTCGGGAGGCCGGGCAGCCCCAGCATTTT. Translation gives CASREAGQPQHF.

The chain uses TRBV7-2 and TRBJ2-1; TRBD2 is a possible D gene (5 bases). Germline V gives CDR1 SGHTA, CDR2 FQGNSA. This CDR3 has 16 amino acids. The germline V and J ends were trimmed by 1 base and 0 bases, with 10 bases remaining between them. CDR3 in amino acids: CASSLGRGRSYNEQFF. CDR3 bases: TGTGCCAGCAGCTTAGGACGAGGGCGCTCCTACAATGAGCAGTTCTTC.

This chain joins TRBV19 and TRBJ1-2; a possible D gene is TRBD1 (6 bases). There are 14 residues in the CDR3. CDR1 is LNHDA and CDR2 is SQIVND in the germline V gene (reference sequence). V lost 5 bases and J lost 4, with 14 bases in between. The CDR3 loop is CASSSRGQGYGYTF. CDR3 bases: TGTGCCAGTAGTTCTAGGGGACAAGGCTATGGCTACACCTTC.

The rearrangement links TRBV19 to TRBJ2-5; 7 bases map to TRBD1. Per germline, CDR1 LNHDA and CDR2 SQIVND (reference sequence). This CDR3 spans 15 amino acids. J was trimmed by 5 bases and V by 4 bases; bases with no gene match: 10. The CDR3 spells CASSTLRQGRETQYF. Written as DNA, the CDR3 is TGTGCCAGTAGTACCCTCCGACAGGGAAGGGAGACCCAGTACTTC.

CDR3 nucleotide sequence: TGTGCCAGCAGTCCCCTCGGGGCGGGGGCCTACGAGCAGTACTTC. Translating gives CASSPLGAGAYEQYF. The chain recombines TRBV6-5 with TRBJ2-7; 7 bases agree with TRBD2. Germline V lookup: CDR1 MNHEY, CDR2 SVGAGI. The CDR3 length is 15 residues. V lost 5 bases, J lost 2 bases, and 9 bases stayed unmatched.

The chain has TRBV9 and TRBJ2-1, with D maybe TRBD2 (5 bases). The length of the CDR3 is 15 residues. Looked up from germline, CDR1 is SGDLS and CDR2 is YYNGEE. The V end lost 2 bases, the J end lost 7 bases, and 16 bases lay between the germline ends. CDR3 sequence: CASSVYGARGNEQFF. Here the CDR3 DNA reads TGTGCCAGCAGCGTTTACGGAGCAAGAGGGAATGAGCAGTTCTTC. The variable domain in full, completed from reference TRBV9 and TRBJ2-1, reads DSGVTQTPKHLITATGQRVTLRCSPRSGDLSVYWYQQSLDQGLQFLIQYYNGEERAKGNILERFSAQQFPDLHSELNLSSLELGDSALYFCASSVYGARGNEQFFGPGTRLTVL.

The chain has TRBV9 and TRBJ2-3, with D possibly being TRBD1 (5 bases). Trimming removed 0 bases from V and 10 bases from J, with 12 bases in between. This CDR3 is built from 13 residues. From germline, CDR1 is SGDLS and CDR2 YYNGEE. The CDR3 DNA reads TGTGCCAGCAGCGTAGTAGGTGGCAGGGCGCAGTATTTT. This encodes CASSVVGGRAQYF.

The CDR3, as DNA: TGTGCCAGTAGTTCAACGGGTGTGGGGGGACGACAGCCCCAGCATTTT. Translation gives CASSSTGVGGRQPQHF. The chain couples TRBV19 to TRBJ1-5, with TRBD1 as a possible D gene (5 bases). Looked up from germline, CDR1 is LNHDA and CDR2 is SQIVND (reference sequence). The CDR3 has 16 amino acids. Trimming left V 5 bases short and J 7 bases short, with 21 bases between.

The V call is TRBV5-1, the J call TRBJ2-3; 7 bases match TRBD1. Trimming took 0 bases from V and 2 from J; bases not matched to a gene: 3. The length of the CDR3 is 15 residues. The germline V gene encodes CDR1 SGHRS and CDR2 YFSETQ. The CDR3 DNA is TGCGCCAGCAGCTTGGGGGGACAGTACACAGATACGCAGTATTTT. It encodes CASSLGGQYTDTQYF. The full variable domain, completed using reference TRBV5-1 and TRBJ2-3, is KAGVTQTPRYLIKTRGQQVTLSCSPISGHRSVSWYQQTPGQGLQFLFEYFSETQRNKGNFPGRFSGRQFSNSRSEMNVSTLELGDSALYLCASSLGGQYTDTQYFGPGTRLTVL.

The gene calls are TRBV30 and TRBJ2-5; no clear D gene. Germline CDR1 reads GTSNPN; CDR2 reads SVGIG (reference sequence). The CDR3 runs 12 residues. The V end lost 2 bases, the J end lost 3 bases, and 7 bases lay between the germline ends. The CDR3 sequence is CAWSWQKETQYF. In DNA, the CDR3 is TGTGCCTGGAGTTGGCAGAAAGAGACCCAGTACTTC.

CDR3 sequence: CASSTPGQANSAGYTF. In DNA form, the CDR3 reads TGTGCCAGCAGTACTCCGGGACAGGCGAATTCCGCTGGCTACACCTTC. The J gene is TRBJ1-2, the V gene TRBV2, with 8 bases lining up with TRBD1. The length of the CDR3 is 16 residues. Germline V lookup: CDR1 SNHLY, CDR2 FYNNEI. Trimming removed 5 bases from V and 7 bases from J; junction bases left unmatched: 15.

V and J are TRBV28 and TRBJ2-2; tentatively, D is TRBD2 (5 bases). V was cut by 2 bases and J by 6 bases, with 13 bases left in between. Looked up from germline, CDR1 is MDHEN and CDR2 is SYDVKM. This CDR3 has 15 residues. As DNA, the CDR3 is TGTGCCAGCAGTTTAGCTTACGGGGTCCCCGGGGAGCTGTTTTTT. Amino acid sequence: CASSLAYGVPGELFF. The whole variable domain, filled in from reference TRBV28 and TRBJ2-2, reads DVKVTQSSRYLVKRTGEKVFLECVQDMDHENMFWYRQDPGLGLRLIYFSYDVKMKEKGDIPEGYSVSREKKERFSLILESASTNQTSMYLCASSLAYGVPGELFFGEGSRLTVL.

In its sample, this clone was seen a few times. V and J are TRBV2 and TRBJ1-2; D perhaps matches TRBD1 (5 bases). Trimming left V 6 bases short and J 4 bases short, with 12 bases between. The CDR3 length is 13 residues. Germline CDR1 reads SNHLY; CDR2 reads FYNNEI. CDR3 coding DNA: TGTGCCAGCAGATCGGGGGACGGCTATGGCTACACCTTC. Its protein is CASRSGDGYGYTF.

This chain uses TRBV2 with TRBJ2-7, with 7 positions matching TRBD2. The CDR3 totals 13 residues. V was pared by 10 bases and J by 0 bases, with 6 bases of the junction left unmatched. Germline V lookup: CDR1 SNHLY, CDR2 FYNNEI. CDR3 protein: CATWGGASYEQYF. The CDR3 DNA is TGTGCCACCTGGGGGGGAGCCTCCTACGAGCAGTACTTC.

The chain employs TRBV10-3 and TRBJ2-6; weak D call: TRBD2 (6 bases). Trimming stripped 10 bases from V and 0 bases from J, with 16 bases between. Looked up from germline, CDR1 is ENHRY and CDR2 is SYGVKD. The CDR3 extends over 16 amino acids. CDR3 sequence: CATPGELISGANVLTF. The CDR3, as DNA: TGTGCCACCCCGGGGGAACTGATCTCTGGGGCCAACGTCCTGACTTTC.

The chain is built from TRBV28 and TRBJ2-7, with D perhaps matching TRBD2 (6 bases). The CDR3 runs 13 residues. Trimming left V 3 bases short and J 6 bases short, with 12 bases between. Germline V CDR1 and CDR2: MDHEN, SYDVKM. CDR3 nucleotide sequence: TGTGCCAGCAGTTTGGACGGGAGTTCCGAGCAGTACTTC. It specifies CASSLDGSSEQYF.

The chain uses TRBV28 and TRBJ2-5; the D gene is possibly TRBD2 (5 bases). The CDR3 covers 14 residues. Trimming took off 3 bases at V and 4 bases at J, with 12 bases between the two ends. Germline CDR1 is MDHEN and CDR2 is SYDVKM. The CDR3: CASSLTGNRETQYF. The CDR3 bases are TGTGCCAGCAGTTTGACGGGGAATCGAGAGACCCAGTACTTC.

The rearrangement joins TRBV19 to TRBJ2-1; D unresolved. CDR3 length: 15 amino acids. The V gene's germline CDR1 is LNHDA and CDR2 SQIVND (reference sequence). V was cut by 6 bases and J by 1 base, with 13 bases left in between. CDR3 in DNA: TGTGCCAGTAGCCGAGGAGCTCCTTCCTACAATGAGCAGTTCTTC. Amino acid sequence: CASSRGAPSYNEQFF.

The gene calls are TRBV18 and TRBJ1-1; 7 bases are shared with TRBD1. The CDR3 has 17 residues. Germline-derived CDR1 and CDR2 are KGHSH and LQKENI. Losses at the gene ends were 3 bases for V and 4 bases for J; bases not matched to a gene: 14. Here the CDR3 reads CASSPQGGPGLGTEAFF. The CDR3 DNA is TGTGCCAGCTCACCTCAGGGGGGCCCCGGATTGGGCACTGAAGCTTTCTTT.